The rows below give T cell receptor beta chains drawn from one sample of a study of blood T cell repertoires in COVID-19. TCRdb keeps only in-frame clones here, not all; method: immunoSEQ multiplex PCR. The sample includes about 140,000 clones, approximately 80% of them seen just once. Sample: peripheral blood. The receptors originated from a human donor in a cohort sampled during active COVID-19. The CDR3 runs from the conserved cysteine through the conserved F or W. D genes are given only for firm matches. A clone size is listed for some rows: how often the clone was seen (once, few, many), or a class if it is expanded.

>TRBD2|TRBV5-1|TRBJ2-1|NA|14
TGCGCCAGCAGCGCCTTATTGGGAGGGAATGAGCAGTTCTTC
CASSALLGGNEQFF
>NA|TRBV7-2|TRBJ2-7|NA|14
TGTGCCAGCAGCTGGGAGCCAGTCACCTACGAGCAGTACTTC
CASSWEPVTYEQYF
>NA|TRBV6-5|TRBJ1-5|NA|15
TGTGCCAGCAGTTACGGGGAGGGCTCGAGTCAGCCCCAGCATTTT
CASSYGEGSSQPQHF
>NA|TRBV18|TRBJ2-5|NA|15
TGTGCCAGCTCACCTATTAAAGGCGGGGAAGAGACCCAGTACTTC
CASSPIKGGEETQYF
>TRBD2|TRBV4-3|TRBJ2-3|NA|16
TGCGCCAGCAGCCAAGATGGGTCAGCGGGAGTAGATACGCAGTATTTT
CASSQDGSAGVDTQYF
>NA|TRBV27|TRBJ1-1|NA|13
TGTGCCAGCAGTTTCGCCAGGGAAACTGAAGCTTTCTTT
CASSFARETEAFF
>NA|TRBV5-8|TRBJ1-4|NA|16
TGTGCCAGCAGCTTGGCCACGGGAGCAACTAATGAAAAACTGTTTTTT
CASSLATGATNEKLFF
>NA|TRBV7-8|TRBJ2-7|NA|12
TGTGCCAGCAGCCCCTATGTCTACGAGCAGTACTTC
CASSPYVYEQYF
>NA|TRBV11-3|TRBJ2-1|NA|14
TGTGCCAGCAGCTTAGATCGAATCAGCAATGAGCAGTTCTTC
CASSLDRISNEQFF
>NA|TRBV19|TRBJ2-2|NA|14
TGTGCCAGTAGCCTAGCTAGCTACACCGGGGAGCTGTTTTTT
CASSLASYTGELFF
>NA|TRBV7-6|TRBJ1-5|NA|16
TGTGCCAGCAGCTTAGGGGTACCGGGAGGCGGCGGGCCCCAGCATTTT
CASSLGVPGGGGPQHF
>TRBD1|TRBV28|TRBJ2-1|once|15
TGTGCCAGCAGCCCTCCGGGACAGGTCTACAATGAGCAGTTCTTC
CASSPPGQVYNEQFF
>NA|TRBV7-9|TRBJ2-1|NA|15
TGTGCCAGCAGCTTAGGGTGGGGAGGCTACAATGAGCAGTTCTTC
CASSLGWGGYNEQFF
>NA|TRBV3-1/TRBV3-2|TRBJ1-4|NA|17
TGTGCCAGCAGCCTGCGAGGGACTGGAACAACTAATGAAAAACTGTTTTTT
CASSLRGTGTTNEKLFF
>NA|TRBV7-9|TRBJ1-1|NA|14
TGTGCCAGCAGCTTAGCGCTAAGCTACACTGAAGCTTTCTTT
CASSLALSYTEAFF
>TRBD1|TRBV28|TRBJ1-5|NA|17
TGTGCCAGCAGCCTTAATGCAGGGGGAGCCGGCAATCAGCCCCAGCATTTT
CASSLNAGGAGNQPQHF
>NA|TRBV3-1/TRBV3-2|TRBJ1-4|NA|14
TGTGCCAGCAGCCTACCGGGACGGGGGGAAAAACTGTTTTTT
CASSLPGRGEKLFF